Reported below is one TCR beta chain. The sample comes from a study of blood T cell repertoires in COVID-19. Study background: Acute and convalescent COVID-19 samples came from the United States, Italy and Spain. The cDNA or gDNA used as material had been derived from T cells, B-cell-depleted T cells, or PBMCs.

Original processing methods: Researchers report that nucleated cell counts were estimated from reference gene primer amplification. Clones were sequenced by immunoSEQ multiplex PCR, and TCRdb holds only the in-frame ones, with some missing. The V and J calls and clone size were taken over from that table, and D and trimming were inferred from the DNA. The sample lists fewer than 250,000 clones, about nine tenths seen once, with less than 3.5% in the top ten. The source of this sequence is a woman aged 55-70 years with acute or convalescent COVID-19. The sequenced material came from peripheral blood.

The CDR3 loop is CASSRGGSPDYEQYF. The CDR3 DNA is TGTGCCAGCAGCCGAGGGGGTAGTCCGGACTACGAGCAGTACTTC. V usage is TRBV11-2 and J usage is TRBJ2-7; weak D call: TRBD1 (6 bases). V was shortened by 5 bases and J by 3 bases, with 17 bases between the two germline ends. This CDR3 contains 15 residues. Germline CDR1 SGHAT, CDR2 FQNNGV.